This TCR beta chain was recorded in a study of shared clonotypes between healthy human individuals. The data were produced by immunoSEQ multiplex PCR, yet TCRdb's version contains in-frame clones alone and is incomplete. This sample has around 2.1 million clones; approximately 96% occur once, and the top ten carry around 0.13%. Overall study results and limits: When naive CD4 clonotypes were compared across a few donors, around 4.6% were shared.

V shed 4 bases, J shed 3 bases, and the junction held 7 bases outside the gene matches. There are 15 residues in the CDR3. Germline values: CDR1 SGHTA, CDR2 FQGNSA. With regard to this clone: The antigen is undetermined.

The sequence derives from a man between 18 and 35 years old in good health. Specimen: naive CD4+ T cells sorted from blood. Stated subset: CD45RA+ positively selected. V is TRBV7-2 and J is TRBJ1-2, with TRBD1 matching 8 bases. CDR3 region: CASSYGQGHYYGYTF. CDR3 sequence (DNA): TGTGCCAGCAGCTACGGACAGGGCCACTACTATGGCTACACCTTC.